What follows describes a single T cell receptor (beta chain). These data come from a study of blood T cell repertoires in COVID-19. TCRdb keeps only in-frame clones here, not all; method: immunoSEQ multiplex PCR. The profile shows some 120,000 clones, more than 85% of them singletons. This CDR3 region has 15 residues. CDR1 is KGHSH, CDR2 LQKENI, per germline. Trimming took off 2 bases at V and 3 bases at J, with 10 bases between the two ends. The source material was peripheral blood. The chain combines TRBV18 with TRBJ1-4; D not certain. The source is a human donor with acute or convalescent COVID-19. The donor label of this sample is uncertain. This CDR3 is CASSPSSVANEKLFF. Here the CDR3 DNA reads TGTGCCAGCTCACCATCCTCAGTTGCTAATGAAAAACTGTTTTTT.